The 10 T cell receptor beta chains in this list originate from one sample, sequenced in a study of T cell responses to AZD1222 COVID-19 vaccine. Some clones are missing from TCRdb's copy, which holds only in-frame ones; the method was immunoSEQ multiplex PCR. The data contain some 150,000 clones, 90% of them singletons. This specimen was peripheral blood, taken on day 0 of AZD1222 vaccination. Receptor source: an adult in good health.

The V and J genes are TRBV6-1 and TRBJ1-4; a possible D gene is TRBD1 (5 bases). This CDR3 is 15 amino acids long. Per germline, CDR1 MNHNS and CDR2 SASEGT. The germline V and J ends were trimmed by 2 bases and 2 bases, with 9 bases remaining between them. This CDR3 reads CASSEQGRTNEKLFF. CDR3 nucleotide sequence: TGTGCCAGCAGTGAACAGGGTAGGACTAATGAAAAACTGTTTTTT.

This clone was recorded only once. The CDR3 protein is CASSLGPIGTEAFF. CDR3 in DNA: TGCGCCAGCAGCTTGGGGCCAATTGGCACTGAAGCTTTCTTT. V and J are TRBV5-1 and TRBJ1-1; D is ambiguous. CDR1 is SGHRS and CDR2 is YFSETQ in the germline V gene. V lost 0 bases and J lost 4, with 10 bases in between. This CDR3 region has 14 residues.

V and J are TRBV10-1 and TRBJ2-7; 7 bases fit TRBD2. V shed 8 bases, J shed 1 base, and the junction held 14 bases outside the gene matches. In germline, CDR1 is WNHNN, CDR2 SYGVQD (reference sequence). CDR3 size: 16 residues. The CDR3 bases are TGCGCCAGCCTAGAAATACTAGCGACGTCGTCCTACGAGCAGTACTTC. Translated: CASLEILATSSYEQYF.

In nucleotides, the CDR3 is TGTGCCAGCAGCCCGCAATCGCGGCAGGGCACCTACGAGCAGTACTTC. The encoded protein is CASSPQSRQGTYEQYF. This chain links TRBV7-9 with TRBJ2-7; perhaps TRBD1 as D (5 bases). The germline V gene has CDR1 SEHNR and CDR2 FQNEAQ (reference sequence). This CDR3 comprises 16 residues. With 5 bases removed from V and 2 bases from J, the gap between germline ends came to 19 bases.

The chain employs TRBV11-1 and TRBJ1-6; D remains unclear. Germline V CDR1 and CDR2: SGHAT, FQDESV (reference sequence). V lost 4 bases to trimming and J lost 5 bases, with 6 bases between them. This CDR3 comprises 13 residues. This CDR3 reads CASSSLDNSPLHF. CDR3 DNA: TGTGCCAGCAGCTCCTTGGATAATTCACCCCTCCACTTT.

DNA for the CDR3: TGTGCCAGCAGTTTCCAGAACTCTGGAAACACCATATATTTT. It specifies CASSFQNSGNTIYF. The chain is built from TRBV28 and TRBJ1-3; unclear D gene. V was shortened by 3 bases and J by 0 bases, with 6 bases between the two germline ends. There are 14 residues in the CDR3. Germline assignment: CDR1 MDHEN and CDR2 SYDVKM.

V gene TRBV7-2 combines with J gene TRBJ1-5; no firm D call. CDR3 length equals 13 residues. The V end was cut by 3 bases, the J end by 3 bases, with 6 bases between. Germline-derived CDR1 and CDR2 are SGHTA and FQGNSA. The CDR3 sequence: CASSLEDNQPQHF. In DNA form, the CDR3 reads TGTGCCAGCAGCTTGGAGGACAATCAGCCCCAGCATTTT.

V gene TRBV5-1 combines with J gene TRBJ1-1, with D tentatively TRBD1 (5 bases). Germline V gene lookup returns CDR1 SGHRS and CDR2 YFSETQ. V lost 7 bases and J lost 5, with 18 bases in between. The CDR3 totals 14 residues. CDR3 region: CASGLGTQGTEAFF. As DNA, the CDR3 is TGCGCCAGCGGCCTGGGGACTCAAGGAACTGAAGCTTTCTTT.

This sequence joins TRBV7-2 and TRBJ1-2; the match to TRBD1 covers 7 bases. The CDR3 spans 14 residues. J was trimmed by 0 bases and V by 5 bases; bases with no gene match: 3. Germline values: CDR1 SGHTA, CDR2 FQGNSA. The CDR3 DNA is TGTGCCAGCAGCCCGGGGACAGCTAACTATGGCTACACCTTC. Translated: CASSPGTANYGYTF.

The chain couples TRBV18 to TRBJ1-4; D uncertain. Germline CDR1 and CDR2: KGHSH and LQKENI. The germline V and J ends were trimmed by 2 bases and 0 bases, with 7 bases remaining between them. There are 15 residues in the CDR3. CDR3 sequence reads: CASSPWAATNEKLFF. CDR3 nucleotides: TGTGCCAGCTCACCATGGGCAGCAACTAATGAAAAACTGTTTTTT. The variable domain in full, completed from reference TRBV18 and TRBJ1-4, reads NAGVMQNPRHLVRRRGQEARLRCSPMKGHSHVYWYRQLPEEGLKFMVYLQKENIIDESGMPKERFSAEFPKEGPSILRIQQVVRGDSAAYFCASSPWAATNEKLFFGSGTQLSVL.